This TCR beta chain was recovered during a study of T-cell memory formation after mild COVID-19. Study-wide background: Largely, the TCR clusters proved donor specific. Overall study findings and caveats: The study found balanced CD4/CD8 in clones contracting day 15 to 85 and a CD4+ lean in later expanders. Second-wave clones with a day 37 peak had unconfirmed SARS-CoV-2 specificity.

Constant-segment-primed 5'RACE gave TCR alpha and TCR beta cDNA libraries with sample barcodes and UMIs. TCRdb reprocessed the 5' RACE reads with MiXCR, giving one entry per CDR3 protein. The sample consists of 200,000 or so distinct CDR3 sequences, about a sixth of them appearing once. Deletions cut 5 bases from V and 3 bases from J, with 14 bases between. This CDR3 region has 14 residues. Germline values: CDR1 MNHNS, CDR2 SASEGT. In the case of this clonotype: Its antigen is not identified.

This clonotype originated in an adult woman who had mild COVID-19 (a few samples of this study predate the infection). Cell type and time point are not known. The gene calls are TRBV6-1 and TRBJ2-7; D remains unclear. Sequencing was carried out using PBMCs or a T cell subset sorted from them (not recorded which). This chain's CDR3 is CASSPSADLYEQYF. CDR3 sequence (DNA): TGTGCCAGCAGTCCCTCTGCGGACCTCTACGAGCAGTACTTC.